The 28 T cell receptor beta chains below come from one sample, sequenced in a study of CD8 T cell repertoires and HIV-1 epitope variants. TCRdb keeps only in-frame clones here, not all; method: immunoSEQ multiplex PCR. Among more than 5,500 clones listed, about 61% were seen once. The antigens of these receptors remain unknown. Source material: cultured CD8+ T cells derived from PBMCs. The receptors were gathered from a male donor with HIV.

The chain recombines TRBV19 with TRBJ2-5; D is perhaps TRBD1 or TRBD2 (5 bases each). Germline loops: CDR1 LNHDA, CDR2 SQIVND (reference sequence). The V gene lost 3 bases and the J gene lost 2 bases, with 13 bases spanning the gap. CDR3 size: 15 residues. CDR3 in DNA: TGTGCCAGTAGTATTATAAAGGGACCTCAAGAGACCCAGTACTTC. Protein: CASSIIKGPQETQYF.

The chain links TRBV27 to TRBJ2-2, with 11 nucleotides matching TRBD2. Germline V gene lookup returns CDR1 MNHEY and CDR2 SMNVEV (reference sequence). With V trimmed by 6 bases and J by 8 bases, 17 bases remained unmatched. This CDR3 is built from 18 residues. The CDR3 is CASRNSESSGRAWGELFF. In nucleotides, the CDR3 is TGTGCCAGCAGGAATTCGGAGAGTAGCGGGAGGGCCTGGGGGGAGCTGTTTTTT.

The V and J genes are TRBV6-5 and TRBJ2-7; D uncertain. This CDR3 contains 12 residues. Trimming removed 4 bases from V and 6 bases from J, with 10 bases in between. In germline, CDR1 is MNHEY, CDR2 SVGAGI. CDR3 protein: CASSFVGREQYF. The CDR3 region has the DNA TGTGCCAGCAGTTTCGTAGGTCGCGAGCAGTACTTC.

The J gene is TRBJ2-1, the V gene TRBV9; D ambiguous. The CDR3 is 14 amino acids. Trimming took off 0 bases at V and 6 bases at J, with 10 bases between the two ends. Germline V lookup: CDR1 SGDLS, CDR2 YYNGEE. CDR3 coding DNA: TGTGCCAGCAGCGTAGATCCGAAACCCAATGAGCAGTTCTTC. Protein: CASSVDPKPNEQFF.

The chain carries TRBV27 and TRBJ2-2, with a possible D match to TRBD1 (5 bases). Germline V gives CDR1 MNHEY, CDR2 SMNVEV (reference sequence). V was trimmed by 6 bases and J by 5 bases, leaving 10 bases between them. This CDR3 has 13 amino acids. In DNA, the CDR3 is TGTGCCAGCAGACAGGTAGAGACCGGGGAGCTGTTTTTT. Protein sequence: CASRQVETGELFF.

This chain joins TRBV5-6 and TRBJ1-4; a possible D gene is TRBD1 (6 bases). This CDR3 has 14 amino acids. V was cut by 4 bases and J by 2 bases, with 9 bases left in between. CDR1 SGHDT and CDR2 YYEEEE come from the germline V gene. CDR3 in amino acids: CASSEGVTNEKLFF. CDR3 nucleotides: TGTGCCAGCAGCGAGGGGGTTACTAATGAAAAACTGTTTTTT.

The chain employs TRBV10-3 and TRBJ2-7; tentative D call: TRBD1 (6 bases). The germline V gene has CDR1 ENHRY and CDR2 SYGVKD. V lost 8 bases to trimming and J lost 7 bases, with 24 bases between them. CDR3 length: 15 residues. In nucleotides, the CDR3 is TGTGCCATCCGGCACGGACAGACCTCCCCTGGGGAGCAGTACTTC. It is translated as CAIRHGQTSPGEQYF.

This chain uses TRBV19 with TRBJ2-1; 8 bases line up with TRBD2. Germline CDR1 and CDR2: LNHDA and SQIVND (reference sequence). The V segment lost 3 bases and the J segment 4 bases; nucleotides outside the gene matches: 8. The CDR3 sequence is 16 residues long. The CDR3 bases are TGTGCCAGTAGTATGTACGGGGGGGCATTGTACAATGAGCAGTTCTTC. It codes for CASSMYGGALYNEQFF.

CDR3 sequence (DNA): TGTGCCAGCAGCTTGTTAGGAGCCGGGACAGCGAACACCGGGGAGCTGTTTTTT. Translated: CASSLLGAGTANTGELFF. The chain combines TRBV5-6 with TRBJ2-2; 7 bases align to TRBD1. The ends lost 1 base at V and 0 bases at J; junction bases unmatched: 9. The germline V gene encodes CDR1 SGHDT and CDR2 YYEEEE. The CDR3 runs to 18 residues.

This clone was observed once. The identical CDR3 is also encoded by other nucleotide sequences in the sample. V gene TRBV28 combines with J gene TRBJ2-2; 16 bases fit TRBD2. Unmatched junction bases numbered 10, after V lost 3 bases and J lost 3 bases. The CDR3 contains 20 residues. Germline V gene data show CDR1 as MDHEN and CDR2 as SYDVKM. The CDR3 sequence: CASSLAGLAGGSGHTGELFF. The CDR3 nucleotides are TGTGCCAGCAGTTTGGCGGGACTAGCGGGAGGGAGTGGACACACCGGGGAGCTGTTTTTT. Full variable domain (missing parts from reference TRBV28 and TRBJ2-2): DVKVTQSSRYLVKRTGEKVFLECVQDMDHENMFWYRQDPGLGLRLIYFSYDVKMKEKGDIPEGYSVSREKKERFSLILESASTNQTSMYLCASSLAGLAGGSGHTGELFFGEGSRLTVL.

This chain uses TRBV4-3 with TRBJ1-2; unclear D gene. V was shortened by 0 bases and J by 0 bases, with 20 bases between the two germline ends. The CDR3 runs to 19 residues. Germline V gene data show CDR1 as LGHNA and CDR2 as YSLEER. In DNA form, the CDR3 reads TGCGCCAGCAGCCAAGACCCCGGCATCGGATCGTTAGCTAACTATGGCTACACCTTC. Its translation is CASSQDPGIGSLANYGYTF.

The J gene is TRBJ2-1, the V gene TRBV7-2, with D possibly TRBD1 on 5 matching bases. CDR3 length equals 17 residues. V lost 5 bases, J lost 5 bases, and 22 bases lay in between. Germline CDR1 is SGHTA and CDR2 is FQGNSA. CDR3 sequence reads: CASSPFLSDGAHNEQFF. The DNA of the CDR3 is TGTGCCAGCAGCCCGTTCCTCTCCGATGGGGCTCACAATGAGCAGTTCTTC.

V and J are TRBV28 and TRBJ1-1, with D unclear. Deletions cut 5 bases from V and 0 bases from J, with 13 bases between. This CDR3 contains 15 residues. CDR1 and CDR2 (germline): MDHEN, SYDVKM. The CDR3 protein is CASSAQGWLNTEAFF. The DNA for the CDR3 is TGTGCCAGCAGTGCCCAAGGATGGCTGAACACTGAAGCTTTCTTT.

The rearrangement uses TRBV28 and TRBJ2-7; possible D gene TRBD1, 5 bases. There are 14 residues in the CDR3. The ends were cut back, 4 bases at V and 4 bases at J, with 14 bases in the middle. Germline lookup yields CDR1 MDHEN and CDR2 SYDVKM. CDR3: CASSSGLSDYEQYF. For the CDR3, the DNA is TGTGCCAGCAGTTCAGGGCTGTCGGATTACGAGCAGTACTTC.

This clone was observed a single time. The J gene is TRBJ2-2, the V gene TRBV7-2; TRBD1 matches at 7 bases. CDR3 length equals 16 residues. Germline CDR1 and CDR2: SGHTA and FQGNSA. J lost 3 bases, V lost 1 base, and 5 bases had no gene match. The CDR3 sequence: CASSLEVQGYTGELFF. The CDR3 nucleotides are TGTGCCAGCAGCTTAGAAGTACAGGGGTACACCGGGGAGCTGTTTTTT.

V and J are TRBV7-8 and TRBJ2-1, with a weak D call TRBD1 (6 bases). CDR1 is SGHVS, CDR2 FQNEAQ, per germline. V lost 5 bases and J lost 3, with 11 bases in between. This CDR3 contains 14 residues. The CDR3, as DNA: TGTGCCAGCAGCCTAGACAGGCACTACAATGAGCAGTTCTTC. It yields the protein CASSLDRHYNEQFF.

The chain uses TRBV19 and TRBJ2-1, with 7 bases fitting TRBD1. The ends lost 6 bases at V and 5 bases at J; junction bases unmatched: 1. There are 12 residues in the CDR3. Germline V CDR1 and CDR2: LNHDA, SQIVND (reference sequence). CDR3 in amino acids: CASRTGNNEQFF. CDR3 coding DNA: TGTGCCAGTAGGACAGGGAACAATGAGCAGTTCTTC.

This chain uses TRBV19 with TRBJ2-2; TRBD2 might be the D (6 bases). V lost 10 bases and J 6 bases, leaving 12 bases between the germline ends. Germline CDR1 LNHDA, CDR2 SQIVND (reference sequence). This CDR3 spans 12 amino acids. In DNA form, the CDR3 reads TGTGCCACTACCTGGGGGGCCGGGGAGCTGTTTTTT. Amino acid sequence: CATTWGAGELFF.

The chain carries TRBV6-1 and TRBJ2-7; D might be TRBD1 (5 bases). CDR1 and CDR2 from the germline V gene are MNHNS and SASEGT. V shed 0 bases and J shed 6 bases, with 9 bases lying between them. The CDR3 runs to 13 residues. The CDR3 sequence is CASSEASQGEQYF. Written as DNA, the CDR3 is TGTGCCAGCAGTGAAGCTTCCCAGGGCGAGCAGTACTTC.

A single count supports this clone. This chain links TRBV4-1 with TRBJ2-3; a weak D match, TRBD1 (6 bases). Per germline, CDR1 MGHRA and CDR2 YSYEKL. Deletions cut 0 bases from V and 6 bases from J, with 10 bases between. The CDR3 spans 14 residues. The DNA for the CDR3 is TGCGCCAGCAGCCAAGATGTGGGGGCTGATACGCAGTATTTT. Its protein is CASSQDVGADTQYF.

In this sample, this clone is large (0.1 to 1%). The V and J genes are TRBV4-3 and TRBJ1-1; weak D call: TRBD1 (5 bases). CDR1 and CDR2 from the germline V gene are LGHNA and YSLEER. The CDR3 runs to 16 residues. The V end was cut by 0 bases, the J end by 1 base, with 12 bases between. The CDR3 spells CASSQDVGQGNTEAFF. The DNA of the CDR3 is TGCGCCAGCAGCCAAGATGTTGGGCAGGGGAACACTGAAGCTTTCTTT.

V is TRBV4-2 and J is TRBJ1-2; 7 nucleotides match TRBD1. V dropped 0 bases and J dropped 4; count of bases not matched to a gene: 5. The CDR3 contains 15 residues. In germline, CDR1 is LGHNA, CDR2 YNFKEQ. CDR3 amino acids: CASSQENRGSYGYTF. In nucleotides, the CDR3 is TGTGCCAGCAGCCAAGAGAACAGGGGCAGCTATGGCTACACCTTC.

The chain links TRBV28 to TRBJ2-7; no firm D call. Between the trimmed V and J ends, which lost 1 base and 2 bases, there was a span of 9 bases. Per the germline V gene, CDR1 is MDHEN and CDR2 is SYDVKM. The CDR3 runs to 14 residues. CDR3 DNA: TGTGCCAGCAGTTTATCAGCTAGAGCCTACGAGCAGTACTTC. Its translation: CASSLSARAYEQYF. Looking up the rest from reference TRBV28 and TRBJ2-7 gives the full variable domain: DVKVTQSSRYLVKRTGEKVFLECVQDMDHENMFWYRQDPGLGLRLIYFSYDVKMKEKGDIPEGYSVSREKKERFSLILESASTNQTSMYLCASSLSARAYEQYFGPGTRLTVT.

The chain couples TRBV19 to TRBJ2-1; 8 positions match TRBD2. V was pared by 10 bases and J by 4 bases, with 9 bases of the junction left unmatched. The CDR3 has 14 residues. CDR1 LNHDA and CDR2 SQIVND come from the germline V gene (reference sequence). CDR3 sequence reads: CATGPGTSYNEQFF. The DNA for the CDR3 is TGTGCCACCGGTCCCGGGACTAGTTACAATGAGCAGTTCTTC.

CDR3 nucleotide sequence: TGTGCCAGCAGCTTGGTACAGCCCACAGATACGCAGTATTTT. As protein: CASSLVQPTDTQYF. This chain joins TRBV5-6 and TRBJ2-3; no definite D call. The CDR3 is 14 amino acids. Trimming took off 0 bases at V and 2 bases at J, with 7 bases between the two ends. CDR1 and CDR2 from the germline V gene are SGHDT and YYEEEE.

The chain carries TRBV6-5 and TRBJ2-5; a weak D match, TRBD1 (6 bases). The J call is in doubt because the DNA end fits TRBJ2-7 better. Germline-derived CDR1 and CDR2 are MNHEY and SVGAGI. The CDR3 loop spans 14 amino acids. The CDR3 DNA reads as TGTGCCAGCAGTTACGATAGGACAGCCTACGAGCAGTACTTC. As protein: CASSYDRTAYEQYF.

V usage is TRBV19 and J usage is TRBJ1-1; a possible D gene is TRBD1 (6 bases). CDR1 is LNHDA and CDR2 is SQIVND in the germline V gene (reference sequence). V lost 1 base to trimming and J lost 7 bases, with 7 bases between them. The CDR3 has 12 residues. CDR3 protein: CASSIGGGEAFF. In DNA form, the CDR3 reads TGTGCCAGTAGTATAGGAGGGGGTGAAGCTTTCTTT.

The V and J genes are TRBV13 and TRBJ1-1; TRBD1 matches at 12 bases. Per the germline V gene, CDR1 is PRHDT and CDR2 is FYEKMQ (reference sequence). With 4 bases clipped from V and 4 bases from J, the junction kept 4 bases outside the gene matches. This CDR3 contains 15 residues. CDR3: CASSSGQGAGTEAFF. CDR3 bases: TGTGCCAGCAGCTCGGGACAGGGGGCGGGCACTGAAGCTTTCTTT.